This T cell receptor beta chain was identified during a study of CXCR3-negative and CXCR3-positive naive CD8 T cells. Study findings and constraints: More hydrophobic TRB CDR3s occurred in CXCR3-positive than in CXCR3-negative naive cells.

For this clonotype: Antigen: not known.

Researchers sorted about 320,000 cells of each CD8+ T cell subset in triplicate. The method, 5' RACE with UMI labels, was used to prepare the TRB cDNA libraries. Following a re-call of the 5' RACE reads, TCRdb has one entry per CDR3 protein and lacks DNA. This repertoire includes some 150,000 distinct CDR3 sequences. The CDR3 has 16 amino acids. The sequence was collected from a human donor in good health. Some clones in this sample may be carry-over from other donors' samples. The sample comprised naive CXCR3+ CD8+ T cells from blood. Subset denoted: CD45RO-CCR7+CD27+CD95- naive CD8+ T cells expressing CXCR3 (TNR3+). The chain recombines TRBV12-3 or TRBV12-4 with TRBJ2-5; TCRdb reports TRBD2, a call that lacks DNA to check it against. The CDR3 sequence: CASSPTAQGRRETQYF.